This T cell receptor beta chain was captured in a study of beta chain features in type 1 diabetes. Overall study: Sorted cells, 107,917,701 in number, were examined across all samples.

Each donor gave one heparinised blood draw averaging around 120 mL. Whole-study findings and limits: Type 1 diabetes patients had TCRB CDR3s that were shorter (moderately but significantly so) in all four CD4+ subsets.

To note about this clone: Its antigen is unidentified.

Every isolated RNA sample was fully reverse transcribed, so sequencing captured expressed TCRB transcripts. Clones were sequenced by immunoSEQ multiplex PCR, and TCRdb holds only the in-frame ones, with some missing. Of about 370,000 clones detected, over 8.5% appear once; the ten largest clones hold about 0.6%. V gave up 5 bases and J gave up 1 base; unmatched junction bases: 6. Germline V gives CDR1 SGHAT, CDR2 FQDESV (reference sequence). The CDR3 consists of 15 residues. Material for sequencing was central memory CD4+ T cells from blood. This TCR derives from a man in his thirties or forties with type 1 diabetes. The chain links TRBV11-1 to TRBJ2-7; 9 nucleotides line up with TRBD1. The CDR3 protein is CASSTGTGISYEQYF. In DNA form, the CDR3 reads TGTGCCAGCAGCACTGGGACAGGGATTTCCTACGAGCAGTACTTC.